Presented here are 27 T cell receptor beta chains from one specimen sequenced in a study of blood T cell repertoires in COVID-19. Libraries were prepared by immunoSEQ multiplex PCR; TCRdb keeps only in-frame clonotypes and omits some of them. This table has a few hundred thousand clones, 85% to 90% appearing once. Sample: peripheral blood. The source is a woman aged 45 to 65 with acute or convalescent COVID-19.

The rearrangement joins TRBV2 to TRBJ2-2, with D possibly TRBD2 on 7 matching bases. Trimming shortened V by 2 bases and J by 3 bases, and 10 bases separated the two germline ends. Germline V gene sequence: CDR1 SNHLY, CDR2 FYNNEI. The CDR3 extends over 15 amino acids. The CDR3 region has the DNA TGTGCCAGCAGTGAATGGGGGGGCCACACCGGGGAGCTGTTTTTT. Amino acids: CASSEWGGHTGELFF.

The chain carries TRBV2 and TRBJ2-1; D is possibly TRBD2 (6 bases). V lost 7 bases to trimming and J lost 4 bases, with 11 bases between them. The CDR3 runs to 13 residues. Germline CDR1 and CDR2: SNHLY and FYNNEI. DNA for the CDR3: TGTGCCAGCATAGGGACTTTTTACAATGAGCAGTTCTTC. Its protein product is CASIGTFYNEQFF.

The V call is TRBV19, the J call TRBJ2-2, with D possibly being TRBD1 (6 bases). The V and J ends lost 7 bases and 6 bases respectively, with 15 bases between them. The length of the CDR3 is 14 residues. Per the germline V gene, CDR1 is LNHDA and CDR2 is SQIVND (reference sequence). In DNA, the CDR3 is TGTGCCAGTAAACAGGGCCTTTCCGCCGGGGAGCTGTTTTTT. Translation gives CASKQGLSAGELFF.

V and J are TRBV15 and TRBJ2-7; tentatively, D is TRBD1 (6 bases). CDR3 length equals 13 residues. Trimming pared 5 bases from V and 6 bases from J, leaving 14 bases between. CDR1 is LNHNV and CDR2 is YYDKDF in the germline V gene (reference sequence). In DNA form, the CDR3 reads TGTGCCACCAGCTTAGACAGGTTGGCCGAGCAGTACTTC. As protein: CATSLDRLAEQYF.

The chain joins TRBV11-2 to TRBJ2-3; no definite D call. This CDR3 contains 15 residues. Germline CDR1 is SGHAT and CDR2 is FQNNGV. V was cut by 4 bases and J by 0 bases, with 11 bases left in between. The CDR3 sequence is CASSSVLGSTDTQYF. The CDR3 DNA is TGTGCCAGCAGCTCAGTTCTCGGGAGCACAGATACGCAGTATTTT.

The rearrangement links TRBV6-5 to TRBJ1-2; 9 bases line up with TRBD1. The CDR3 sequence is 15 residues long. Germline V gene sequence: CDR1 MNHEY, CDR2 SVGAGI. Germline trimming cut 6 bases from V and 7 bases from J; bases unmatched to any gene: 12. CDR3 in DNA: TGTGCCAGCAGAAACAGGGACAGGGCGGTGGGTGGCTACACCTTC. This codes for CASRNRDRAVGGYTF.

The chain joins TRBV9 to TRBJ2-2; 7 bases fit TRBD1. The J segment lost 3 bases and the V segment lost 4 bases, leaving 6 bases of the junction unmatched. Germline values: CDR1 SGDLS, CDR2 YYNGEE. The CDR3 spans 15 residues. CDR3 loop: CASSTTGADTGELFF. In DNA form, the CDR3 reads TGTGCCAGCAGCACCACAGGGGCGGACACCGGGGAGCTGTTTTTT.

The rearrangement uses TRBV18 and TRBJ2-5; D is possibly TRBD1 (6 bases). This CDR3 has 13 residues. CDR1 and CDR2 from the germline V gene are KGHSH and LQKENI. Trimming took 3 bases from V and 2 from J, leaving 7 bases between them. Here the CDR3 reads CASSPGQQETQYF. In DNA, the CDR3 is TGTGCCAGCTCACCCGGACAGCAAGAGACCCAGTACTTC. The full variable domain, with the rest looked up from reference TRBV18 and TRBJ2-5, is NAGVMQNPRHLVRRRGQEARLRCSPMKGHSHVYWYRQLPEEGLKFMVYLQKENIIDESGMPKERFSAEFPKEGPSILRIQQVVRGDSAAYFCASSPGQQETQYFGPGTRLLVL.

J is TRBJ2-2 and V is TRBV9; perhaps TRBD1 as D (6 bases). Trimming cost V 5 bases and J 6 bases, with 14 bases left between them. This CDR3 contains 14 residues. Germline V CDR1 and CDR2: SGDLS, YYNGEE. CDR3: CASSDRRYAGELFF. The CDR3 DNA reads TGTGCCAGCAGTGACAGGAGGTACGCCGGGGAGCTGTTTTTT.

This chain uses TRBV5-1 with TRBJ2-7; 7 bases match TRBD1. The V gene's germline CDR1 is SGHRS and CDR2 YFSETQ. CDR3 length: 14 amino acids. V dropped 3 bases and J dropped 0; count of bases not matched to a gene: 3. The CDR3: CASSSRQGSYEQYF. In DNA form, the CDR3 reads TGCGCCAGCAGCTCCCGACAGGGCTCCTACGAGCAGTACTTC.

This chain joins TRBV5-1 and TRBJ1-1; D might be TRBD1 (6 bases). Trimming left V 3 bases short and J 5 bases short, with 14 bases between. In germline, CDR1 is SGHRS, CDR2 YFSETQ. The CDR3 consists of 14 residues. CDR3 in amino acids: CASSYQGFGTEAFF. DNA for the CDR3: TGCGCCAGCAGCTACCAGGGGTTTGGAACTGAAGCTTTCTTT.

This chain connects TRBV7-2 to TRBJ2-4; TRBD1 aligns across 8 bases. This CDR3 region has 14 residues. The germline V gene has CDR1 SGHTA and CDR2 FQGNSA. V lost 9 bases, J lost 5 bases, and 9 bases stayed unmatched. This CDR3 reads CASTPGTGENIQYF. The CDR3, as DNA: TGTGCCAGTACCCCCGGGACAGGAGAAAACATTCAGTACTTC.

The gene calls are TRBV3-1 (or the pseudogene TRBV3-2) and TRBJ2-5, with a tentative D call TRBD1 (5 bases). The CDR3 contains 16 residues. CDR1 is LGHDT, CDR2 YNNKEL, per germline (reference sequence). Trimming stripped 2 bases from V and 2 bases from J, with 15 bases between. CDR3 coding DNA: TGTGCCAGCAGCCAACTCCAGGGAAAGGGGCAAGAGACCCAGTACTTC. Amino acid sequence: CASSQLQGKGQETQYF.

The rearrangement links TRBV12-3 or TRBV12-4 to TRBJ2-3; a weak D match, TRBD2 (6 bases). Trimming pared 8 bases from V and 3 bases from J, leaving 12 bases between. The CDR3 consists of 13 residues. The CDR3 loop reads CASRDLGTDTQYF. The CDR3 DNA reads as TGTGCCAGCCGGGACTTAGGAACAGATACGCAGTATTTT.

This chain links TRBV5-6 with TRBJ2-3; D possibly corresponds to TRBD2 (6 bases). Germline V lookup: CDR1 SGHDT, CDR2 YYEEEE. The CDR3 runs to 15 residues. Trimming stripped 5 bases from V and 2 bases from J, with 15 bases between. The CDR3 nucleotides read TGTGCCAGCAGTTGGACCCCGGGGGACACAGATACGCAGTATTTT. Amino acids: CASSWTPGDTDTQYF.

J is TRBJ1-1 and V is TRBV18, with a possible D match to TRBD1 (5 bases). This CDR3 is built from 14 residues. CDR1 and CDR2 from the germline V gene are KGHSH and LQKENI. Trimming removed 3 bases at V and 6 bases at J, with 14 bases between. This CDR3 is CASSPAGGSPEAFF. The CDR3 DNA reads TGTGCCAGCTCACCCGCGGGGGGATCCCCTGAAGCTTTCTTT.

The CDR3 spells CASSATGYGYTF. CDR3 coding DNA: TGTGCCAGCAGCGCGACAGGGTATGGCTACACCTTC. The chain joins TRBV7-8 to TRBJ1-2; 7 bases map to TRBD1. From germline, CDR1 is SGHVS and CDR2 FQNEAQ. With V trimmed by 5 bases and J by 5 bases, 2 bases remained unmatched. This CDR3 is built from 12 residues. Variable domain in full (rest from reference TRBV7-8 and TRBJ1-2): GAGVSQSPRYKVAKRGQDVALRCDPISGHVSLFWYQQALGQGPEFLTYFQNEAQLDKSGLPSDRFFAERPEGSVSTLKIQRTQQEDSAVYLCASSATGYGYTFGSGTRLTVV.

V gene TRBV29-1 combines with J gene TRBJ2-3; TRBD2 matches 11 bases. This CDR3 has 15 amino acids. Germline CDR1 and CDR2: SQVTM and ANQGSEA. V lost 7 bases, J lost 0 bases, and 6 bases stayed unmatched. The CDR3 DNA follows: TGCAGCGCACGGGGACTAGCGGAAAGCACAGATACGCAGTATTTT. It translates to CSARGLAESTDTQYF.

The chain joins TRBV7-9 to TRBJ2-7; no firm D call. CDR1 is SEHNR and CDR2 is FQNEAQ in the germline V gene (reference sequence). Trimming removed 6 bases at V and 0 bases at J, with 12 bases between. The CDR3 runs 14 residues. The CDR3 spells CASSHAESSYEQYF. In nucleotides, the CDR3 is TGTGCCAGCAGTCACGCGGAGAGCTCCTACGAGCAGTACTTC.

This chain's CDR3 is CASSKAGKGRPKTQPQHF. The CDR3 DNA sequence: TGTGCCAGCAGCAAAGCGGGTAAAGGCAGGCCTAAGACTCAGCCCCAGCATTTT. The chain combines TRBV21-1 with TRBJ1-5; no check of the table's D call, TRBD1, against the DNA was made. TRBV21-1 is described as a pseudogene. CDR3 length equals 18 residues.

This chain uses TRBV9 with TRBJ2-7; TRBD1 matches at 7 bases. Germline CDR1 is SGDLS and CDR2 is YYNGEE. With 3 bases clipped from V and 0 bases from J, the junction kept 6 bases outside the gene matches. CDR3 length: 15 residues. CDR3: CASSGEGQASYEQYF. The DNA of the CDR3 is TGTGCCAGCAGCGGCGAAGGACAGGCCTCCTACGAGCAGTACTTC.

The chain has TRBV6-4 and TRBJ2-3, with D tentatively TRBD1 (6 bases). CDR3 length equals 16 residues. Trimming left V 6 bases short and J 4 bases short, with 20 bases between. The germline V gene encodes CDR1 MRHNA and CDR2 SNTAGT. CDR3 coding DNA: TGTGCCAGCAGCCATACCGGGACACCTCAATCAGATACGCAGTATTTT. This gives the protein CASSHTGTPQSDTQYF.

This chain uses TRBV7-2 with TRBJ1-6; tentatively, D is TRBD1 (6 bases). Trimming took off 1 base at V and 9 bases at J, with 10 bases between the two ends. Germline loops: CDR1 SGHTA, CDR2 FQGNSA. The CDR3 totals 14 residues. CDR3: CASSLGTDSSPLHF. The CDR3 DNA is TGTGCCAGCAGCTTAGGGACAGACTCTTCACCCCTCCACTTT.

The CDR3 sequence: CATSDFGTGVTDTQYF. In DNA form, the CDR3 reads TGTGCCACCAGTGATTTTGGGACAGGGGTCACAGATACGCAGTATTTT. This chain uses TRBV24-1 with TRBJ2-3; 10 bases map to TRBD1. The CDR3 has 16 residues. The V segment lost 1 base and the J segment 2 bases; nucleotides outside the gene matches: 2. The V gene's germline CDR1 is KGHDR and CDR2 SFDVKD.

The CDR3 sequence is CASSPDSGTATNYGYTF. CDR3 nucleotides: TGCGCCAGCAGCCCAGATTCCGGGACAGCTACTAACTATGGCTACACCTTC. The chain carries TRBV4-3 and TRBJ1-2; 7 bases fit TRBD1. This CDR3 is built from 17 residues. The V and J ends lost 4 bases and 0 bases, in that order; junction bases with no gene match: 11. Germline assignment: CDR1 LGHNA and CDR2 YSLEER.

The rearrangement links TRBV5-1 to TRBJ2-1; possibly TRBD2 for D (5 bases). This CDR3 region has 16 residues. The germline gives CDR1 SGHRS, CDR2 YFSETQ. Between the trimmed V and J ends, which lost 4 bases and 0 bases, there was a span of 14 bases. This chain's CDR3 is CASSPTVGDSYNEQFF. CDR3 DNA: TGCGCCAGCAGCCCAACGGTGGGAGACTCCTACAATGAGCAGTTCTTC.

The rearrangement links TRBV21-1 to TRBJ2-2; TRBD1, the table's D call, was not compared with the DNA. TRBV21-1 is marked as a pseudogene. The CDR3 contains 21 residues. The DNA for the CDR3 is TGTGCCAGCAGCAAAAAAAAGGGGATTCTGGGTCCACGGTGGAACACCGGGGAGCTGTTTTTT. Its translation: CASSKKKGILGPRWNTGELFF.